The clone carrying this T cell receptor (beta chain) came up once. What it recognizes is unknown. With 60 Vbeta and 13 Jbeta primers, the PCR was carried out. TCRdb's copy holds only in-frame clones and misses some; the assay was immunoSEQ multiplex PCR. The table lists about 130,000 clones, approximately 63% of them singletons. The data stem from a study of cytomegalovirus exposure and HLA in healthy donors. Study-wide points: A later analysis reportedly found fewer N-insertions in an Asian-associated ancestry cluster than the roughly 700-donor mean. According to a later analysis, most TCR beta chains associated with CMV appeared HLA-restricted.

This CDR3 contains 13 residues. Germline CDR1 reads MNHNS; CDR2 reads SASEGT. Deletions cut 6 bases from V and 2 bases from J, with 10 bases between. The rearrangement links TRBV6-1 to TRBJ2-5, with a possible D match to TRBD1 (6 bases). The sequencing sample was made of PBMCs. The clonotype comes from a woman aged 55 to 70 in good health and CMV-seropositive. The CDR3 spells CASRTQGQETQYF. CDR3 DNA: TGTGCCAGCAGGACACAGGGACAAGAGACCCAGTACTTC.